This TCR beta chain was captured in a study of blood T cell repertoires in COVID-19. Overall study context: Sources were T cells, B-cell-depleted T cells, or PBMCs; the material itself was cDNA or gDNA.

V gave up 4 bases and J gave up 8 bases; unmatched junction bases: 9. The germline V gene encodes CDR1 SEHNR and CDR2 FQNEAQ (reference sequence). This CDR3 has 15 residues. Sequencing was performed with immunoSEQ multiplex PCR; in TCRdb, only in-frame clones are kept and a portion is missing. The sample includes roughly 88,000 clones, 80% to 85% of them seen just once. This receptor was identified in a woman of 80 years or more with active or convalescent COVID-19. The chain combines TRBV7-9 with TRBJ1-1; 11 bases align to TRBD1. The sequencing input was peripheral blood. In DNA form, the CDR3 reads TGTGCCAGCAGCTCCGGACAGGGGGCGACTTTCGAAGCTTTCTTT. Its translation: CASSSGQGATFEAFF.